This T cell receptor beta chain was sequenced in a study of CD8 T cells in Susac syndrome. CD8+ and CD4+ T cells from blood underwent TCR beta sequencing, which was carried out in a high-throughput format. The CDR3 has 16 amino acids. V lost 2 bases and J 5 bases, leaving 16 bases between the germline ends. Germline CDR1 SGHVS, CDR2 FQNEAQ. An amount of RNA that ranged from 0.5 to 1 ug was reverse transcribed with random hexamers. It was immunoSEQ multiplex PCR that amplified TCR beta CDR3 across 54 Vbeta and 13 Jbeta. TCRdb passed the immunoSEQ multiplex PCR reads through MiXCR, listing each CDR3 protein once. The top ten hold less than 0.12% of the sample, which has roughly 200,000 distinct CDR3 sequences, about 95% seen once.

Sequenced: CD4+ T cells from PBMCs. The chain recombines TRBV7-8 with TRBJ1-5; D might be TRBD1 (6 bases). The origin of this receptor is a human donor in good health. CDR3 DNA sequence: TGTGCCAGCAGCTTACGACGGCAGGCAGGGGATCAGCCCCAGCATTTT. Amino acids: CASSLRRQAGDQPQHF.